The 30 T cell receptor beta chains listed next were all sequenced from one sample in a study of T cell repertoires in aging, cancer and after chemotherapy. TCR beta rearrangements were amplified from peripheral blood genomic DNA. Rearranged V-D-J TRB sequences were amplified with a mixed TRB-A/B primer pool. TCRdb fed the multiplex PCR reads into MiXCR, producing one record per CDR3 protein. The table has fewer than 15,000 distinct CDR3 sequences, about 25% seen once; the top ten hold roughly 52%. The specimen was blood. These receptors originate from a human donor in good health.

The chain couples TRBV13 to TRBJ1-4; 8 bases fit TRBD1. The trim removed 2 bases at V and 5 bases at J, leaving 1 base unmatched. Looked up from germline, CDR1 is PRHDT and CDR2 is FYEKMQ (reference sequence). The length of the CDR3 is 14 residues. The CDR3 sequence: CASSLRQGNEKLFF. The CDR3, as DNA: TGTGCCAGCAGCTTACGACAGGGGAATGAAAAACTGTTTTTT.

The chain carries TRBV4-1 and TRBJ1-2, with TRBD1 identical over 7 bases. Germline V CDR1 and CDR2: MGHRA, YSYEKL. V shed 0 bases, J shed 6 bases, and the junction held 10 bases outside the gene matches. The CDR3 covers 16 residues. This CDR3 is CASSQEIYRDRDGYTF. CDR3 in DNA: TGCGCCAGCAGCCAAGAGATATACCGGGACAGAGATGGCTACACCTTC.

The chain uses TRBV20-1 and TRBJ1-5, with D maybe TRBD1 (5 bases). The CDR3 spans 16 residues. Per germline, CDR1 DFQATT and CDR2 SNEGSKA (reference sequence). The germline V and J ends were trimmed by 5 bases and 0 bases, with 17 bases remaining between them. This CDR3 reads CSALEVTARSNQPQHF. DNA for the CDR3: TGCAGTGCTCTCGAAGTGACAGCACGTAGCAATCAGCCCCAGCATTTT.

This clonotype was observed a handful of times. The chain carries TRBV10-3 and TRBJ2-3; a weak D match, TRBD2 (7 bases). The CDR3 spans 14 residues. The germline CDR1 and CDR2 sequences are ENHRY and SYGVKD. Trimming left V 7 bases short and J 4 bases short, with 15 bases between. The CDR3 coding sequence is TGTGCCATCATGCAGGGGAGGGGGGCAGATACGCAGTATTTT. This sequence encodes CAIMQGRGADTQYF.

The genes are TRBV25-1 and TRBJ1-1; 7 nucleotides match TRBD1. J was trimmed by 1 base and V by 3 bases; bases with no gene match: 8. The CDR3 totals 16 residues. Germline V gives CDR1 MGHDK, CDR2 SYGVNS. CDR3 DNA sequence: TGTGCCAGCAGTGACCGACCGACAGGGAGGAACACTGAAGCTTTCTTT. Translated, it gives CASSDRPTGRNTEAFF.

This clonotype appeared a few times. The chain employs TRBV19 and TRBJ2-2; 7 positions match TRBD1. The CDR3 consists of 15 residues. CDR1 is LNHDA, CDR2 SQIVND, per germline (reference sequence). V lost 9 bases to trimming and J lost 2 bases; unmatched junction nucleotides: 9. The CDR3 region is CASHPDRINTGELFF. In DNA, the CDR3 is TGTGCCAGCCACCCGGACAGGATTAACACCGGGGAGCTGTTTTTT.

This clonotype was detected only once. V is TRBV5-1 and J is TRBJ2-3; weak D call: TRBD1 (5 bases). Germline V gene data show CDR1 as SGHRS and CDR2 as YFSETQ. The CDR3 runs to 15 residues. Trimming removed 0 bases from V and 2 bases from J, with 10 bases in between. CDR3 nucleotides: TGCGCCAGCAGCTTGGCCAGGGTCTCCACAGATACGCAGTATTTT. It yields the protein CASSLARVSTDTQYF.

J is TRBJ2-7 and V is TRBV10-1; 11 bases align to TRBD1. The germline V gene has CDR1 WNHNN and CDR2 SYGVQD (reference sequence). The CDR3 extends over 14 amino acids. The CDR3 protein is CATLIGTGGYEQYF. The DNA for the CDR3 is TGCGCAACCTTAATCGGGACAGGGGGCTACGAGCAGTACTTC.

The rearrangement joins TRBV28 to TRBJ1-1; D is undetermined. V was trimmed by 4 bases and J by 11 bases, leaving 11 bases between them. This CDR3 contains 11 residues. CDR1 is MDHEN, CDR2 SYDVKM, per germline. The CDR3 DNA sequence: TGTGCCAGCAGTTCCGCATACGGCGCTTTCTTT. The encoded protein is CASSSAYGAFF.

This clonotype was seen more than once but under ten times. The gene calls are TRBV27 and TRBJ1-5; no clear D gene. Germline V gives CDR1 MNHEY, CDR2 SMNVEV (reference sequence). The V and J ends lost 3 bases and 0 bases respectively, with 6 bases between them. CDR3 size: 14 residues. The CDR3 DNA sequence: TGTGCCAGCAGTTTCCGGGATAGCAATCAGCCCCAGCATTTT. It is translated as CASSFRDSNQPQHF.

This clonotype was seen repeatedly, ten times or more. The chain has TRBV12-3 or TRBV12-4 and TRBJ2-7; 8 nucleotides agree with TRBD1. Trimming cost V 6 bases and J 5 bases; bases outside gene matches: 9. The CDR3 extends over 14 amino acids. CDR3 protein: CASSQDRGWNEQYF. CDR3 DNA: TGTGCCAGCAGCCAAGACAGGGGCTGGAACGAGCAGTACTTC.

The table lists this clonotype with a few counts. V usage is TRBV20-1 and J usage is TRBJ1-5; tentatively, D is TRBD1 (6 bases). From germline, CDR1 is DFQATT and CDR2 SNEGSKA (reference sequence). V shed 3 bases and J shed 3 bases, with 12 bases lying between them. This CDR3 region has 14 residues. The CDR3 protein is CSARGGQLNQPQHF. The CDR3, as DNA: TGCAGTGCTAGGGGAGGACAGCTCAATCAGCCCCAGCATTTT.

The count of this clonotype is one. The chain carries TRBV7-3 and TRBJ1-5, with 10 bases identical to TRBD1. V gave up 0 bases and J gave up 0 bases; unmatched junction bases: 8. Looked up from germline, CDR1 is SGHTA and CDR2 is FQGTGA. This CDR3 is 19 amino acids long. The CDR3 region has the DNA TGTGCCAGCAGCTTAACCCGGGACAGGGGCTATTATAGCAATCAGCCCCAGCATTTT. It codes for CASSLTRDRGYYSNQPQHF.

The genes are TRBV6-5 and TRBJ1-5, with D unclear. The germline V gene has CDR1 MNHEY and CDR2 SVGAGI. CDR3 length equals 14 residues. V lost 5 bases, J lost 7 bases, and 15 bases lay in between. CDR3 region: CASSVSGRKQPQHF. The CDR3 DNA sequence: TGTGCCAGCAGTGTTTCCGGACGGAAACAGCCCCAGCATTTT.

There are a few counts of this clonotype. The rearrangement links TRBV30 to TRBJ1-6; TRBD1 might be the D (5 bases). Trimming removed 0 bases from V and 0 bases from J, with 18 bases in between. Germline assignment: CDR1 GTSNPN and CDR2 SVGIG (reference sequence). CDR3 length: 19 residues. CDR3 coding DNA: TGTGCCTGGAGTGTAAGGGGCCAGGGATCAAGCTCCTATAATTCACCCCTCCACTTT. It codes for CAWSVRGQGSSSYNSPLHF.

The chain recombines TRBV25-1 with TRBJ1-5; D not resolved. CDR3 length: 15 amino acids. Germline V gene data show CDR1 as MGHDK and CDR2 as SYGVNS. The ends were cut back, 6 bases at V and 0 bases at J, with 12 bases in the middle. The CDR3 nucleotides read TGTGCCAGCAGAGGACGGGAAAATAGCAATCAGCCCCAGCATTTT. Its protein is CASRGRENSNQPQHF.

This chain connects TRBV19 to TRBJ2-5; the match to TRBD1 covers 7 bases. Germline lookup yields CDR1 LNHDA and CDR2 SQIVND (reference sequence). V dropped 4 bases and J dropped 1; count of bases not matched to a gene: 9. This CDR3 spans 16 amino acids. This CDR3 reads CASSTRQGAFQETQYF. The CDR3 nucleotides read TGTGCCAGTAGTACCCGACAGGGCGCTTTCCAAGAGACCCAGTACTTC.

This clonotype was counted a few times. V usage is TRBV6-5 and J usage is TRBJ2-3, with D perhaps matching TRBD2 (5 bases). The CDR3 totals 14 residues. CDR1 is MNHEY and CDR2 is SVGAGI in the germline V gene. Trimming removed 5 bases at V and 7 bases at J, with 16 bases between. The CDR3 region is CASSELASRNTQYF. CDR3 DNA sequence: TGTGCCAGCAGTGAATTAGCGTCAAGAAATACGCAGTATTTT.

This clonotype was seen a handful of times. The chain has TRBV5-5 and TRBJ1-2; tentatively, D is TRBD1 (6 bases). The CDR3 has 15 amino acids. Germline assignment: CDR1 SGHKS and CDR2 YYEKEE (reference sequence). Trimming left V 1 base short and J 0 bases short, with 10 bases between. The CDR3 protein is CASSLWPGANYGYTF. In nucleotides, the CDR3 is TGTGCCAGCAGCTTGTGGCCAGGGGCTAACTATGGCTACACCTTC.

This clonotype came up a few times. V gene TRBV27 combines with J gene TRBJ1-5; D is undetermined. This CDR3 is 15 amino acids long. Between the trimmed V and J ends, which lost 6 bases and 1 base, there was a span of 13 bases. CDR1 MNHEY and CDR2 SMNVEV come from the germline V gene (reference sequence). The CDR3 sequence: CASRRDIRSNQPQHF. Written as DNA, the CDR3 is TGTGCCAGCAGACGGGATATTAGGAGCAATCAGCCCCAGCATTTT.

The chain combines TRBV6-1 with TRBJ1-2; 9 bases fit TRBD1. The V gene's germline CDR1 is MNHNS and CDR2 SASEGT. The CDR3 totals 13 residues. V shed 3 bases and J 5 bases; nucleotides not matched to a gene: 1. CDR3 region: CASSEDRGYGYTF. Written as DNA, the CDR3 is TGTGCCAGCAGTGAGGACAGGGGATATGGCTACACCTTC.

By its share, this clonotype is medium-sized. As DNA, the CDR3 is TGTGCCAGTAGTATAGTAGGGAGAGGGAATACCGGGGAGCTGTTTTTT. Amino acid sequence: CASSIVGRGNTGELFF. The chain links TRBV19 to TRBJ2-2, with a weak D call TRBD2 (5 bases). The CDR3 contains 16 residues. Between the trimmed V and J ends, which lost 1 base and 5 bases, there was a span of 14 bases. In germline, CDR1 is LNHDA, CDR2 SQIVND (reference sequence).

The chain employs TRBV5-1 and TRBJ2-1; D is possibly TRBD1 or TRBD2 (5 bases each). The CDR3 covers 15 residues. Deletions cut 6 bases from V and 2 bases from J, with 15 bases between. Per the germline V gene, CDR1 is SGHRS and CDR2 is YFSETQ. The chain's CDR3 is CASTPGTGTYNEQFF. The CDR3 nucleotides read TGCGCCAGCACCCCAGGGACGGGAACCTACAATGAGCAGTTCTTC.

The chain employs TRBV20-1 and TRBJ2-1, with D possibly being TRBD1 or TRBD2 (6 bases each). V was shortened by 3 bases and J by 2 bases, with 14 bases between the two germline ends. The CDR3 has 15 residues. Germline values: CDR1 DFQATT, CDR2 SNEGSKA (reference sequence). The CDR3 coding sequence is TGCAGTGCTAGGGGGGGCGCCGGCCCCTACAATGAGCAGTTCTTC. The encoded protein is CSARGGAGPYNEQFF.

There are a few counts of this clonotype. This chain links TRBV11-2 with TRBJ2-3; 7 bases line up with TRBD2. J was trimmed by 0 bases and V by 5 bases; bases with no gene match: 17. CDR1 and CDR2 from the germline V gene are SGHAT and FQNNGV. The CDR3 spans 19 residues. CDR3 loop: CASSPDPVRAGSSTDTQYF. In DNA form, the CDR3 reads TGTGCCAGCAGCCCCGATCCAGTCCGAGCGGGGTCTAGCACAGATACGCAGTATTTT.

In its sample, this clonotype was seen a few times. V and J are TRBV30 and TRBJ1-1, with unresolved D. Trimming shortened V by 3 bases and J by 0 bases, and 2 bases separated the two germline ends. CDR1 GTSNPN and CDR2 SVGIG come from the germline V gene (reference sequence). CDR3 length equals 11 residues. The CDR3 bases are TGTGCCTGGAGAATGAACACTGAAGCTTTCTTT. This sequence encodes CAWRMNTEAFF.

This clonotype turned up a few times. This chain links TRBV6-4 with TRBJ1-4; D unresolved. Germline V gene lookup returns CDR1 MRHNA and CDR2 SNTAGT. The CDR3 runs 15 residues. The V end lost 4 bases, the J end lost 3 bases, and 12 bases lay between the germline ends. This chain's CDR3 is CASSGQIWANEKLFF. CDR3 in DNA: TGTGCCAGCAGTGGGCAGATTTGGGCTAATGAAAAACTGTTTTTT.

This clonotype has ten or more counts. The chain employs TRBV19 and TRBJ2-3; the match to TRBD1 covers 10 bases. CDR3 length equals 16 residues. With 5 bases clipped from V and 6 bases from J, the junction kept 11 bases outside the gene matches. Germline assignment: CDR1 LNHDA and CDR2 SQIVND (reference sequence). The CDR3 loop is CASSVRDRGLVDTQYF. The DNA for the CDR3 is TGTGCCAGTAGTGTCCGGGACAGGGGATTGGTGGATACGCAGTATTTT.

V and J are TRBV27 and TRBJ2-3; tentatively, D is TRBD2 (5 bases). Trimming removed 7 bases from V and 7 bases from J, with 9 bases in between. From germline, CDR1 is MNHEY and CDR2 SMNVEV (reference sequence). The CDR3 is made up of 11 amino acids. CDR3 sequence: CASIGGHTQYF. DNA of the CDR3: TGTGCCAGCATAGGAGGTCATACGCAGTATTTT.

The gene calls are TRBV20-1 and TRBJ2-3, with 9 bases aligning to TRBD1. Trimming removed 2 bases from V and 0 bases from J; junction bases left unmatched: 3. This CDR3 has 15 amino acids. Germline CDR1 and CDR2: DFQATT and SNEGSKA (reference sequence). In nucleotides, the CDR3 is TGCAGTGCTAGAATAGGGACAGGGAGCACAGATACGCAGTATTTT. Its protein product is CSARIGTGSTDTQYF.